This TCR beta chain emerged from a study of Tregs in tolerant kidney transplant recipients. TCRdb keeps only in-frame clones here, not all; method: immunoSEQ multiplex PCR. The table lists 100,000 to 130,000 clones, 90% of them singletons. Overall study results and limits: Donor-specific Treg expansion exceeded global Treg expansion in tolerant patients, suggesting antigen drive. Biological reproducibility was not directly addressed, but technical replication error appeared minimal.

On this clone itself: Antigen unknown.

The CDR3 consists of 17 residues. V lost 2 bases, J lost 5 bases, and 10 bases stayed unmatched. Germline CDR1 reads SGHDT; CDR2 reads YYEEEE. This clonotype was obtained from a human donor who received a combined kidney and bone marrow transplant. Sample: CD4+ T cells from blood, taken before the transplant. The genes are TRBV5-6 and TRBJ2-1, with 10 bases that match TRBD2. The CDR3 DNA follows: TGTGCCAGCAGCTTCAGGGGAGGGACTAGCGCCCACAATGAGCAGTTCTTC. It codes for CASSFRGGTSAHNEQFF.